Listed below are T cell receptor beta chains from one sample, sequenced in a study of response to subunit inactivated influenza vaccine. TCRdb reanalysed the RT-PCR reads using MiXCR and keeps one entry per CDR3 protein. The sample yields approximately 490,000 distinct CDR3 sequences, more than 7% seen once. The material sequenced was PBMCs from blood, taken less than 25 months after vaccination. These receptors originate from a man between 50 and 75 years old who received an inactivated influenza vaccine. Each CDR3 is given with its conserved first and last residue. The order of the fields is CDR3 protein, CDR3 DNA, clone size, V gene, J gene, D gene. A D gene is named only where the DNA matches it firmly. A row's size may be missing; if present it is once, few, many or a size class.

cdr3_aa: CASSVAGTPGSTGELFF; cdr3_nt: TGTGCCAGCAGCGTAGCTGGGACACCAGGTAGCACCGGGGAGCTGTTTTTT; clone_size: many; v_call: TRBV9; j_call: TRBJ2-2; d_call: -
cdr3_aa: CSASPPSGYTF; cdr3_nt: TGCAGTGCTTCGCCACCTTCTGGCTACACCTTC; clone_size: many; v_call: TRBV20-1; j_call: TRBJ1-2; d_call: -
cdr3_aa: CASRDRGDRQAQYF; cdr3_nt: TGTGCCAGCAGGGACAGGGGGGACCGACAGGCCCAGTACTTC; clone_size: many; v_call: TRBV28; j_call: TRBJ2-5; d_call: TRBD1
cdr3_aa: CASSPIQVNSYGYTF; cdr3_nt: TGTGCCAGCTCACCCATACAGGTGAATTCCTATGGCTACACCTTC; clone_size: -; v_call: TRBV18; j_call: TRBJ1-2; d_call: -
cdr3_aa: CASSSHSGTEKDNEQFF; cdr3_nt: TGTGCCAGCAGCTCTCACTCCGGGACAGAGAAAGACAATGAGCAGTTCTTC; clone_size: -; v_call: TRBV4-2; j_call: TRBJ2-1; d_call: TRBD1
cdr3_aa: CASYPLSGSSDTQYF; cdr3_nt: TGTGCCAGCTACCCCCTGAGCGGGAGTTCAGATACGCAGTATTTT; clone_size: -; v_call: TRBV7-2; j_call: TRBJ2-3; d_call: TRBD2
cdr3_aa: CASSPGTGPLRRSEAFF; cdr3_nt: TGTGCCAGCTCACCCGGGACAGGGCCCCTTAGGAGGTCAGAAGCTTTCTTT; clone_size: -; v_call: TRBV18; j_call: TRBJ1-1; d_call: TRBD1
cdr3_aa: CASSYRSAYYYGYTF; cdr3_nt: TGTGCCAGCAGTTACAGGTCCGCTTATTACTATGGCTACACCTTC; clone_size: few; v_call: TRBV12-3/TRBV12-4; j_call: TRBJ1-2; d_call: -
cdr3_aa: CASRRPGLASNEQFF; cdr3_nt: TGTGCCAGCAGGCGACCGGGACTAGCATCCAATGAGCAGTTCTTC; clone_size: few; v_call: TRBV6-1; j_call: TRBJ2-1; d_call: TRBD2
cdr3_aa: CSAKDSYEAFF; cdr3_nt: TGCAGTGCCAAGGACAGCTATGAAGCTTTCTTT; clone_size: few; v_call: TRBV20-1; j_call: TRBJ1-1; d_call: -
cdr3_aa: CASSPGEGRTGKDQPQHF; cdr3_nt: TGCGCCAGCAGCCCAGGGGAGGGGCGGACTGGGAAGGATCAGCCCCAGCATTTT; clone_size: many; v_call: TRBV4-1; j_call: TRBJ1-5; d_call: -
cdr3_aa: CSVETWTGQSYEQYF; cdr3_nt: TGCAGCGTTGAGACGTGGACTGGACAGTCCTACGAGCAGTACTTC; clone_size: -; v_call: TRBV29-1; j_call: TRBJ2-7; d_call: -
cdr3_aa: CASSLAAPNYEQYF; cdr3_nt: TGCGCCAGCAGCTTGGCGGCCCCGAATTACGAGCAGTACTTC; clone_size: -; v_call: TRBV5-1; j_call: TRBJ2-7; d_call: -
cdr3_aa: CVSSERGGRETQYF; cdr3_nt: TGTGTCAGCAGCGAACGGGGGGGCCGGGAGACCCAGTACTTC; clone_size: -; v_call: TRBV7-6; j_call: TRBJ2-5; d_call: TRBD2
cdr3_aa: CSVGPGGTDTQYF; cdr3_nt: TGCAGCGTGGGCCCGGGAGGCACAGATACGCAGTATTTT; clone_size: many; v_call: TRBV29-1; j_call: TRBJ2-3; d_call: -
cdr3_aa: CASRDTGGDYGYTF; cdr3_nt: TGTGCCAGCAGGGACACAGGGGGCGACTATGGCTACACCTTC; clone_size: many; v_call: TRBV7-2; j_call: TRBJ1-2; d_call: TRBD1
cdr3_aa: CSARRRGGEKLFF; cdr3_nt: TGCAGTGCTAGGAGGAGGGGCGGGGAAAAACTGTTTTTT; clone_size: many; v_call: TRBV20-1; j_call: TRBJ1-4; d_call: -
cdr3_aa: CSARGQDSYEQYF; cdr3_nt: TGCAGTGCTAGAGGCCAGGACTCCTACGAGCAGTACTTC; clone_size: many; v_call: TRBV20-1; j_call: TRBJ2-7; d_call: -
cdr3_aa: CSARVGLAGVGSYNEQFF; cdr3_nt: TGCAGTGCTAGAGTCGGACTAGCGGGAGTAGGGTCCTACAATGAGCAGTTCTTC; clone_size: few; v_call: TRBV20-1; j_call: TRBJ2-1; d_call: TRBD2
cdr3_aa: CASSQGGLGTDTQYF; cdr3_nt: TGTGCCAGCAGCCAAGGGGGACTAGGGACAGATACGCAGTATTTT; clone_size: -; v_call: TRBV4-2; j_call: TRBJ2-3; d_call: TRBD2
cdr3_aa: CASSRGLAGAADTQYF; cdr3_nt: TGTGCCAGCAGCCGGGGACTAGCGGGAGCAGCAGATACGCAGTATTTT; clone_size: few; v_call: TRBV7-2; j_call: TRBJ2-3; d_call: TRBD2
cdr3_aa: CASSERKMGNQPQHF; cdr3_nt: TGTGCCAGCAGTGAAAGGAAGATGGGCAATCAGCCCCAGCATTTT; clone_size: many; v_call: TRBV6-1; j_call: TRBJ1-5; d_call: -
cdr3_aa: CASSTGHALGELFF; cdr3_nt: TGTGCCAGCAGCACGGGCCATGCACTCGGGGAGCTGTTTTTT; clone_size: -; v_call: TRBV7-2; j_call: TRBJ2-2; d_call: -
cdr3_aa: CASRITDAYEQYF; cdr3_nt: TGTGCCAGCAGAATTACTGATGCCTACGAGCAGTACTTC; clone_size: few; v_call: TRBV6-2/TRBV6-3; j_call: TRBJ2-7; d_call: -
cdr3_aa: CASSWGQTLYEQYF; cdr3_nt: TGTGCCAGCAGTTGGGGACAGACTTTATACGAGCAGTACTTC; clone_size: many; v_call: TRBV28; j_call: TRBJ2-7; d_call: TRBD1
cdr3_aa: CASSQTGGSIGNQPQHF; cdr3_nt: TGTGCCAGCAGCCAAACAGGGGGCTCTATCGGCAATCAGCCCCAGCATTTT; clone_size: -; v_call: TRBV3-1; j_call: TRBJ1-5; d_call: TRBD1
cdr3_aa: CATSKREPSYNEQFF; cdr3_nt: TGTGCCACCAGCAAACGGGAGCCATCCTACAATGAGCAGTTCTTC; clone_size: many; v_call: TRBV15; j_call: TRBJ2-1; d_call: -
cdr3_aa: CASSLVADPGSGANVLTF; cdr3_nt: TGTGCCAGCAGCTTAGTGGCTGACCCCGGCTCTGGGGCCAACGTCCTGACTTTC; clone_size: -; v_call: TRBV11-1; j_call: TRBJ2-6; d_call: -
cdr3_aa: CASSQGQGDIQYF; cdr3_nt: TGCGCCAGCAGCCAAGGACAGGGGGACATTCAGTACTTC; clone_size: many; v_call: TRBV4-3; j_call: TRBJ2-4; d_call: TRBD1
cdr3_aa: CATSKEIGTHNEQFF; cdr3_nt: TGTGCCACCAGCAAAGAGATAGGAACGCATAATGAGCAGTTCTTC; clone_size: few; v_call: TRBV15; j_call: TRBJ2-1; d_call: -
cdr3_aa: CAISEGFRGSGTDTQYF; cdr3_nt: TGTGCCATCAGTGAAGGGTTTCGGGGATCTGGCACAGATACGCAGTATTTT; clone_size: -; v_call: TRBV6-1; j_call: TRBJ2-3; d_call: -
cdr3_aa: CSAIGQGKVMNTEAFF; cdr3_nt: TGCAGTGCGATCGGACAGGGGAAGGTGATGAACACTGAAGCTTTCTTT; clone_size: -; v_call: TRBV20-1; j_call: TRBJ1-1; d_call: TRBD1
cdr3_aa: CATSRGTGPYQETQYF; cdr3_nt: TGTGCCACCAGCAGAGGGACAGGACCGTACCAAGAGACCCAGTACTTC; clone_size: -; v_call: TRBV15; j_call: TRBJ2-5; d_call: TRBD1
cdr3_aa: CSASPVPAGVRETQYF; cdr3_nt: TGCAGTGCTAGCCCCGTACCAGCGGGAGTAAGAGAGACCCAGTACTTC; clone_size: -; v_call: TRBV20-1; j_call: TRBJ2-5; d_call: TRBD2
cdr3_aa: CASTEGGNQPQHF; cdr3_nt: TGTGCCAGTACTGAGGGGGGCAATCAGCCCCAGCATTTT; clone_size: -; v_call: TRBV6-2/TRBV6-3; j_call: TRBJ1-5; d_call: -
cdr3_aa: CSARNSAYQETQYF; cdr3_nt: TGCAGCGCACGGAATAGCGCGTACCAAGAGACCCAGTACTTC; clone_size: few; v_call: TRBV29-1; j_call: TRBJ2-5; d_call: -
cdr3_aa: CASSQESDNEQFF; cdr3_nt: TGCGCCAGCAGCCAAGAGTCGGACAATGAGCAGTTCTTC; clone_size: many; v_call: TRBV4-3; j_call: TRBJ2-1; d_call: -
cdr3_aa: CSADHAAGEMSSYEQYF; cdr3_nt: TGCAGTGCAGATCACGCGGCGGGGGAGATGAGCTCCTACGAGCAGTACTTC; clone_size: few; v_call: TRBV20-1; j_call: TRBJ2-7; d_call: TRBD2
cdr3_aa: CASSSLGQGSYEQYF; cdr3_nt: TGTGCCAGCAGTTCACTCGGACAAGGGTCCTACGAGCAGTACTTC; clone_size: many; v_call: TRBV27; j_call: TRBJ2-7; d_call: -
cdr3_aa: CASSLASAADYSGANVLTF; cdr3_nt: TGTGCCAGCAGCTTAGCATCGGCTGCGGACTACTCTGGGGCCAACGTCCTGACTTTC; clone_size: few; v_call: TRBV7-6; j_call: TRBJ2-6; d_call: -
cdr3_aa: CATSRDWLAGRSYEQYF; cdr3_nt: TGTGCCACCAGCAGAGATTGGCTAGCGGGGCGCTCCTACGAGCAGTACTTC; clone_size: few; v_call: TRBV15; j_call: TRBJ2-7; d_call: TRBD2
cdr3_aa: CASRPRQGANSGANVLTF; cdr3_nt: TGTGCCAGCAGACCCCGACAGGGCGCGAACTCTGGGGCCAACGTCCTGACTTTC; clone_size: few; v_call: TRBV6-2/TRBV6-3; j_call: TRBJ2-6; d_call: TRBD1
cdr3_aa: CSASAGGTGETQYF; cdr3_nt: TGCAGTGCTAGTGCTGGGGGCACTGGGGAGACCCAGTACTTC; clone_size: few; v_call: TRBV20-1; j_call: TRBJ2-5; d_call: -
cdr3_aa: CSARGLEAYEQYF; cdr3_nt: TGCAGTGCTAGGGGACTAGAAGCCTACGAGCAGTACTTC; clone_size: -; v_call: TRBV20-1; j_call: TRBJ2-7; d_call: TRBD2
cdr3_aa: CASSYMKGFEQYF; cdr3_nt: TGTGCCAGCAGCTACATGAAGGGGTTCGAGCAGTACTTC; clone_size: many; v_call: TRBV5-8; j_call: TRBJ2-7; d_call: -
cdr3_aa: CASSQLEQGVYEQFF; cdr3_nt: TGTGCCAGCAGCCAACTGGAACAGGGGGTATACGAGCAGTTCTTC; clone_size: -; v_call: TRBV4-2; j_call: TRBJ2-1; d_call: TRBD1
cdr3_aa: CASSPGLAGVGELFF; cdr3_nt: TGTGCCAGCAGCCCGGGACTAGCGGGGGTCGGGGAGCTGTTTTTT; clone_size: many; v_call: TRBV28; j_call: TRBJ2-2; d_call: TRBD2
cdr3_aa: CASSTLARGARTGELFF; cdr3_nt: TGTGCCAGCAGCACCCTGGCGCGGGGGGCCCGGACCGGGGAGCTGTTTTTT; clone_size: few; v_call: TRBV21-1; j_call: TRBJ2-2; d_call: -
cdr3_aa: CATSQEDSNQPQHF; cdr3_nt: TGTGCCACCAGCCAGGAAGATAGCAATCAGCCCCAGCATTTT; clone_size: -; v_call: TRBV10-3; j_call: TRBJ1-5; d_call: -
cdr3_aa: CASSLLSTAEKLFF; cdr3_nt: TGTGCCAGCAGCTTACTCTCCACGGCCGAAAAACTGTTTTTT; clone_size: -; v_call: TRBV7-8; j_call: TRBJ1-4; d_call: -
cdr3_aa: CSARQQTSGFYNEQFF; cdr3_nt: TGCAGTGCTAGACAGCAGACTAGCGGATTTTACAATGAGCAGTTCTTC; clone_size: many; v_call: TRBV20-1; j_call: TRBJ2-1; d_call: TRBD2
cdr3_aa: CSAPSADDSYNEQFF; cdr3_nt: TGCAGTGCGCCTTCTGCGGATGACTCCTACAATGAGCAGTTCTTC; clone_size: many; v_call: TRBV20-1; j_call: TRBJ2-1; d_call: -
cdr3_aa: CSASVGFEQFF; cdr3_nt: TGCAGTGCTAGTGTGGGATTCGAGCAGTTCTTC; clone_size: -; v_call: TRBV20-1; j_call: TRBJ2-1; d_call: -
cdr3_aa: CSARDLASEQYF; cdr3_nt: TGCAGTGCTAGAGATTTAGCAAGCGAGCAGTACTTC; clone_size: -; v_call: TRBV20-1; j_call: TRBJ2-7; d_call: -
cdr3_aa: CAWSVQGAYEQYF; cdr3_nt: TGTGCCTGGAGTGTTCAGGGGGCTTACGAGCAGTACTTC; clone_size: -; v_call: TRBV30; j_call: TRBJ2-7; d_call: TRBD1